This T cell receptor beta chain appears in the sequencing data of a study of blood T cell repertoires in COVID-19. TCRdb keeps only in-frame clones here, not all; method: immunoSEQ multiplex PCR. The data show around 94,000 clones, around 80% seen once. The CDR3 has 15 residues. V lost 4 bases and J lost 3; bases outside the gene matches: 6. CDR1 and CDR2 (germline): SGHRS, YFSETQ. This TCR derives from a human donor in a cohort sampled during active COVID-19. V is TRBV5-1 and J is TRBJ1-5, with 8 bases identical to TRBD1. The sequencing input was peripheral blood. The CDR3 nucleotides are TGCGCCAGCAGCCCACAGACAGGGGTCAATCAGCCCCAGCATTTT. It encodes CASSPQTGVNQPQHF.